The 8 T cell receptor beta chains presented below share a single source sample, sequenced in a study of blood T cell repertoires in COVID-19. Using immunoSEQ multiplex PCR, the repertoire was profiled, and TCRdb retains in-frame clones only, with some absent. The data contain roughly 450,000 clones, roughly 91% of them singletons. The specimen sequenced was PBMCs or T cells enriched from blood (not recorded which). The receptor set was obtained from a man aged 18-30 years who had recovered from COVID-19.

The CDR3 protein is CASKDGGGDYGYTF. CDR3 in DNA: TGTGCCAGCAAGGACGGGGGGGGTGACTATGGCTACACCTTC. The V and J genes are TRBV6-5 and TRBJ1-2; the D gene is possibly TRBD1 (5 bases). Trimming took off 7 bases at V and 3 bases at J, with 15 bases between the two ends. The CDR3 runs 14 residues. Germline CDR1 MNHEY, CDR2 SVGAGI.

The chain recombines TRBV7-9 with TRBJ1-1; D not certain. CDR1 and CDR2 from the germline V gene are SEHNR and FQNEAQ (reference sequence). This CDR3 contains 14 residues. V shed 3 bases and J shed 0 bases, with 8 bases lying between them. CDR3 bases: TGTGCCAGCAGCTTCTCGAGATTGAACACTGAAGCTTTCTTT. Translated, it gives CASSFSRLNTEAFF.

The V and J genes are TRBV5-5 and TRBJ2-5; TRBD2 is a possible D gene (6 bases). The CDR3 is made up of 14 amino acids. Trimming removed 3 bases at V and 2 bases at J, with 11 bases between. Germline V CDR1 and CDR2: SGHKS, YYEKEE (reference sequence). The CDR3 loop reads CASSYPRGQETQYF. CDR3 nucleotide sequence: TGTGCCAGCAGCTATCCTCGGGGGCAAGAGACCCAGTACTTC.

The CDR3 DNA is TGTGCCAGCAGCCCAGGGTTTGACGGCTCTGGAAACACCATATATTTT. This encodes CASSPGFDGSGNTIYF. V usage is TRBV21-1 and J usage is TRBJ1-3; TRBD1, the table's D call, lacks a check against the DNA. TRBV21-1 is reported as a pseudogene. There are 16 residues in the CDR3.

The V gene is TRBV11-2, the J gene TRBJ2-5; 7 bases are a match to TRBD2. Germline CDR1 is SGHAT and CDR2 is FQNNGV. Trimming removed 5 bases from V and 1 base from J; junction bases left unmatched: 19. This CDR3 spans 19 amino acids. This chain's CDR3 is CASSPLGAGVGWVQETQYF. In DNA, the CDR3 is TGTGCCAGCAGCCCTCTTGGCGCGGGAGTAGGGTGGGTCCAAGAGACCCAGTACTTC.

J is TRBJ1-5 and V is TRBV27; D is unclear. The length of the CDR3 is 13 residues. Germline values: CDR1 MNHEY, CDR2 SMNVEV (reference sequence). V gave up 4 bases and J gave up 3 bases, with 7 bases separating them. CDR3 sequence reads: CASSWESNQPQHF. DNA for the CDR3: TGTGCCAGCAGTTGGGAGTCCAATCAGCCCCAGCATTTT.

Only one count was recorded for this clone. The genes are TRBV28 and TRBJ2-1; 15 nucleotides align to TRBD2. Germline V gene data show CDR1 as MDHEN and CDR2 as SYDVKM. The trim removed 8 bases at V and 9 bases at J, leaving 8 bases unmatched. This CDR3 is built from 15 residues. CDR3 loop: CASGRLGLAGGEQFF. The CDR3 DNA follows: TGTGCCAGCGGCCGATTGGGACTAGCGGGGGGTGAGCAGTTCTTC.

V gene TRBV27 combines with J gene TRBJ2-1; 12 bases are a match to TRBD2. Germline-derived CDR1 and CDR2 are MNHEY and SMNVEV (reference sequence). J gave up 8 bases and V 2 bases, and 7 bases lay outside the gene matches. The CDR3 consists of 16 residues. In DNA, the CDR3 is TGTGCCAGCAGTTTAGCTAGCGGGGGGGCCTTTGATGAGCAGTTCTTC. Translated: CASSLASGGAFDEQFF.